This paragraph covers one T cell receptor (beta chain) sequence. The data stem from a study of blood T cell repertoires in COVID-19. Study-level information: Sites across the United States, Italy and Spain contributed samples from acute and convalescent COVID-19.

Under the authors' procedure: Amplification of reference gene primers was used by the study to estimate nucleated cell counts. Sequencing used immunoSEQ multiplex PCR; TCRdb keeps in-frame clones, though not all of them. That table supplies the V and J calls and clone size; D and trimming were determined from the DNA. The sample holds approximately 66,000 clones; under 90% are singletons and the top ten take less than 1.5%. The receptor's source is a man in his sixties with acute or convalescent COVID-19. The sequenced sample was peripheral blood.

CDR3 coding DNA: TGTGCCAGCAGCTTAGATTGGACATCTGGAAACACCATATATTTT. This translates into CASSLDWTSGNTIYF. The chain employs TRBV7-6 and TRBJ1-3, with D perhaps matching TRBD1 (5 bases). V lost 1 base, J lost 1 base, and 8 bases lay in between. The V gene's germline CDR1 is SGHVS and CDR2 FNYEAQ. CDR3 size: 15 residues.